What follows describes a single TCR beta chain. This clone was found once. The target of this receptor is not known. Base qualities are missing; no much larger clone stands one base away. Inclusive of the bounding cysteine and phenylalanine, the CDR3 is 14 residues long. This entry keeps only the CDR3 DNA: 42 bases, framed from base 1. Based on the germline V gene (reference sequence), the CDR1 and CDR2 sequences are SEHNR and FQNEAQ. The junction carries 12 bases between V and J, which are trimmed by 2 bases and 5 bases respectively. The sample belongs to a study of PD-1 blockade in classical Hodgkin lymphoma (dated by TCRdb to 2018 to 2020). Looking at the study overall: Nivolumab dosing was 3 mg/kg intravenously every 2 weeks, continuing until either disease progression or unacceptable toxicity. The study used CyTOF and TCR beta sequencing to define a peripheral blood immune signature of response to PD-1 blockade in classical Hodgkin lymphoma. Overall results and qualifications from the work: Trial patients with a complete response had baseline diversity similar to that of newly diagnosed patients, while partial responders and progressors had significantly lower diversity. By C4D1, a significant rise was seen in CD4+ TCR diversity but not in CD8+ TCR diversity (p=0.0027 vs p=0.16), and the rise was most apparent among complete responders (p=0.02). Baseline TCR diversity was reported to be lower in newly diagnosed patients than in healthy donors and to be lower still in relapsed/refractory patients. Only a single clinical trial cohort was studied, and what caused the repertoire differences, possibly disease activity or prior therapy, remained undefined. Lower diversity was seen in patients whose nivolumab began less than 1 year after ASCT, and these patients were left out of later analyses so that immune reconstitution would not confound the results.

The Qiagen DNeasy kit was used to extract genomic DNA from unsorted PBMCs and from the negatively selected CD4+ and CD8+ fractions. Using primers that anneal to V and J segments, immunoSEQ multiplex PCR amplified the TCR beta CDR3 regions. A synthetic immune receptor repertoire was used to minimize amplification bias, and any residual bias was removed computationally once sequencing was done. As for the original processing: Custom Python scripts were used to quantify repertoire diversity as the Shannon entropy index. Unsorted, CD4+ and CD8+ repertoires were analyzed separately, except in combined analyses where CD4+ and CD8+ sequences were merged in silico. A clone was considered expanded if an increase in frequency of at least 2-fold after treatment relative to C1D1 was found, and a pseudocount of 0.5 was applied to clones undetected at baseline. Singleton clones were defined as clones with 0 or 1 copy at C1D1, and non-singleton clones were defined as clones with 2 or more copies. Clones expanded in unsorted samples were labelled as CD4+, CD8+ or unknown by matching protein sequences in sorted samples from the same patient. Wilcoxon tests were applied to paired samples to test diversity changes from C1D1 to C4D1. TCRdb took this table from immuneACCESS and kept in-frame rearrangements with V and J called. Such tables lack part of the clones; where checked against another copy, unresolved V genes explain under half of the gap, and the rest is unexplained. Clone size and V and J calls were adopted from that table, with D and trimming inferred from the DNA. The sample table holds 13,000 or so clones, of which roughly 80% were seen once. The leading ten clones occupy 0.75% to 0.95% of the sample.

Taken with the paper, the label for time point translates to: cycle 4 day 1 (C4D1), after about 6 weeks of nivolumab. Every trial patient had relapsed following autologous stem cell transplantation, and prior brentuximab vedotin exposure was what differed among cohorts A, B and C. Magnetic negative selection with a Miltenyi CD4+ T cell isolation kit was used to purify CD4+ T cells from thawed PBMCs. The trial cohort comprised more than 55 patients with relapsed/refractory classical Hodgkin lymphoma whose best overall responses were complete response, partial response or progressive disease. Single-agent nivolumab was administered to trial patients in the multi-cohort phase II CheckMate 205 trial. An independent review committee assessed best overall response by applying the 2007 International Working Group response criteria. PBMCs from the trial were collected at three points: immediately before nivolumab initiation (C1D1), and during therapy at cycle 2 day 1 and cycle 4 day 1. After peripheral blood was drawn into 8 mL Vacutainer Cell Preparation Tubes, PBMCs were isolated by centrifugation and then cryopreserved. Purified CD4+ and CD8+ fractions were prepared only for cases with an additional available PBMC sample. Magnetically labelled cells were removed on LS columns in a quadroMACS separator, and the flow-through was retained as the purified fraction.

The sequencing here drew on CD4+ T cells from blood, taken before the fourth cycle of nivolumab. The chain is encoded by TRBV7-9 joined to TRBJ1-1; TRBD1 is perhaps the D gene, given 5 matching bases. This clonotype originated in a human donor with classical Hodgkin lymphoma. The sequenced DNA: TGTGCCAGCAGCTTAATGGGGCGAATGACTGAAGCTTTCTTT. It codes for CASSLMGRMTEAFF.